This entry lists 32 T cell receptor beta chains sequenced from one sample in a study of preoperative IRX-2 immunotherapy in early breast cancer. Here immunoSEQ multiplex PCR was the method, and the copy in TCRdb shows in-frame clones only, minus some. Of approximately 840 clones listed, 75% to 85% are singletons. As to treatment: preoperative locoregional IRX-2 cytokine immunotherapy. Specimen: tumor tissue, collected before IRX-2 immunotherapy. Receptor source: a human donor with breast cancer.

The gene calls are TRBV11-3 and TRBJ1-5; D may be TRBD1 (5 bases). Trimming pared 4 bases from V and 2 bases from J, leaving 9 bases between. Germline CDR1 SGHNT, CDR2 YENEEA. The CDR3 has 14 residues. CDR3 nucleotide sequence: TGTGCCAGCAGCTCCAGGGTAGGCAATCAGCCCCAGCATTTT. The encoded protein is CASSSRVGNQPQHF.

V usage is TRBV6-8 and J usage is TRBJ2-1; the match to TRBD1 covers 9 bases. Germline V gives CDR1 MNHGY, CDR2 SAAAGT. The V gene end was trimmed by 8 bases and the J gene end by 2 bases; junction bases not matched to a gene: 4. This CDR3 contains 14 residues. The CDR3 DNA reads as TGTGCCAGCGGTGGGACAGGGCCCTACAATGAGCAGTTCTTC. This encodes CASGGTGPYNEQFF.

The chain has TRBV19 and TRBJ1-5, with 7 bases that match TRBD1. V lost 11 bases and J lost 6; bases outside the gene matches: 10. Germline V gives CDR1 LNHDA, CDR2 SQIVND (reference sequence). The CDR3 has 13 amino acids. CDR3 loop: CAVSRDRGQPQHF. As DNA, the CDR3 is TGTGCCGTCAGTAGGGACAGAGGTCAGCCCCAGCATTTT.

This clone has a handful of counts. This rearrangement joins TRBV7-1 to TRBJ1-1; 8 bases agree with TRBD1. TRBV7-1 is sorted into the ORF group, with uncertain function. V lost 5 bases to trimming and J lost 2 bases; unmatched junction nucleotides: 13. This CDR3 has 17 residues. The CDR3: CASSPFGQGGYNTEAFF. The CDR3 bases are TGTGCCAGCAGCCCCTTCGGACAGGGTGGCTACAACACTGAAGCTTTCTTT.

Here the CDR3 reads CASSWTSGRSSYNEQFF. The CDR3 region has the DNA TGCGCCAGCAGCTGGACTAGCGGGAGGAGCTCCTACAATGAGCAGTTCTTC. V is TRBV5-1 and J is TRBJ2-1; 14 nucleotides line up with TRBD2. Trimming removed 3 bases from V and 0 bases from J; junction bases left unmatched: 2. Germline lookup yields CDR1 SGHRS and CDR2 YFSETQ. The CDR3 is made up of 17 amino acids.

This chain joins TRBV19 and TRBJ2-2; D gene ambiguous. Germline V gene data show CDR1 as LNHDA and CDR2 as SQIVND (reference sequence). V lost 7 bases to trimming and J lost 5 bases, with 14 bases between them. CDR3 length equals 14 residues. The CDR3 region is CASTSRGTTGELFF. In DNA, the CDR3 is TGTGCCAGTACCTCGCGCGGAACTACCGGGGAGCTGTTTTTT.

V and J are TRBV11-3 and TRBJ1-5; 7 positions agree with TRBD1. CDR1 and CDR2 from the germline V gene are SGHNT and YENEEA. The trim removed 3 bases at V and 4 bases at J, leaving 3 bases unmatched. The CDR3 is 14 residues long. In DNA form, the CDR3 reads TGTGCCAGCAGCTTCGGGGACAGAAATCAGCCCCAGCATTTT. This gives the protein CASSFGDRNQPQHF.

The chain uses TRBV19 and TRBJ1-1, with TRBD1 matching 8 bases. The junction had 5 bases not matched to a gene; V was cut back by 1 base and J by 1 base. Germline lookup yields CDR1 LNHDA and CDR2 SQIVND (reference sequence). This CDR3 comprises 16 residues. The CDR3 loop reads CASSIGTGRKNTEAFF. The CDR3 nucleotides read TGTGCCAGTAGTATAGGGACAGGGCGGAAGAACACTGAAGCTTTCTTT. Drawing the rest from reference TRBV19 and TRBJ1-1, the complete variable domain is DGGITQSPKYLFRKEGQNVTLSCEQNLNHDAMYWYRQDPGQGLRLIYYSQIVNDFQKGDIAEGYSVSREKKESFPLTVTSAQKNPTAFYLCASSIGTGRKNTEAFFGQGTRLTVV.

The V gene is TRBV7-1, the J gene TRBJ1-1; TRBD1 agrees at 8 bases. TRBV7-1 is reported as an ORF; its role is uncertain. The CDR3 sequence is 16 residues long. Trimming removed 5 bases from V and 4 bases from J; junction bases left unmatched: 12. The CDR3 DNA sequence: TGTGCCAGCAGCCCCGAGTCCCTAACAGGGGGCACTGAAGCTTTCTTT. Translation: CASSPESLTGGTEAFF.

This sequence joins TRBV1 and TRBJ2-1; the listed D gene, TRBD1, was not tested against the DNA. TRBV1 is assigned pseudogene status. The CDR3 sequence is 15 residues long. In DNA form, the CDR3 reads TGCGCCAGCAGCCAAGGGACAGGGGGCTGGAATGAGCAGTTCTTC. It is translated as CASSQGTGGWNEQFF.

This clone appeared a single time. The V and J genes are TRBV30 and TRBJ1-1, with D uncertain. The CDR3 length is 15 residues. Trimming left V 2 bases short and J 5 bases short, with 18 bases between. Germline CDR1 and CDR2: GTSNPN and SVGIG (reference sequence). The CDR3 DNA is TGTGCCTGGAGTAGGGCCGGGGTTGGAGTGACTGAAGCTTTCTTT. Encoded protein: CAWSRAGVGVTEAFF.

This clone was recorded a few times. J is TRBJ1-1 and V is TRBV6-8; D is possibly TRBD1 (5 bases). This CDR3 is 16 amino acids long. Germline CDR1 reads MNHGY; CDR2 reads SAAAGT. Trimming took off 5 bases at V and 4 bases at J, with 20 bases between the two ends. The CDR3 is CASSDPQGKDSTEAFF. The DNA of the CDR3 is TGTGCCAGCAGTGACCCCCAGGGCAAAGATAGCACTGAAGCTTTCTTT.

The table lists this clone with a few counts. The V gene is TRBV6-8, the J gene TRBJ1-1; TRBD1 matches at 7 bases. CDR3 size: 14 residues. Germline V gene data show CDR1 as MNHGY and CDR2 as SAAAGT. V lost 4 bases to trimming and J lost 1 base; unmatched junction nucleotides: 3. CDR3 loop: CASSSRTGNTEAFF. The CDR3 DNA reads TGTGCCAGCAGTTCCCGGACAGGGAACACTGAAGCTTTCTTT.

This chain links TRBV6-8 with TRBJ2-3, with D tentatively TRBD1 (7 bases). The CDR3 sequence is 14 residues long. The V gene lost 2 bases and the J gene lost 6 bases, with 12 bases spanning the gap. Germline V gene lookup returns CDR1 MNHGY and CDR2 SAAAGT. The CDR3 spells CASSYPGGTDTQYF. CDR3 DNA sequence: TGTGCCAGCAGTTACCCAGGGGGGACTGATACGCAGTATTTT.

The chain couples TRBV14 to TRBJ2-2, with D possibly matching TRBD1 (5 bases). V lost 3 bases and J 7 bases, leaving 21 bases between the germline ends. The CDR3 sequence is 17 residues long. Germline lookup yields CDR1 SGHDN and CDR2 FVKESK. CDR3 DNA sequence: TGTGCCAGCAGCCACCTAAGGGGCCCTCAGACGATCGGGGAGCTGTTTTTT. This codes for CASSHLRGPQTIGELFF.

To note about this clone: A junction end diverges from the germline sequence, so it may reflect a read error. This CDR3 is CSVVVGDTGELFF. CDR3 nucleotides: TGCAGCGTTGTAGTTGGGGACACCGGGGAGTTGTTTTTT. The rearrangement links TRBV29-1 to TRBJ2-2; D is possibly TRBD1 (6 bases). Germline lookup yields CDR1 SQVTM and CDR2 ANQGSEA. The CDR3 runs 13 residues.

V is TRBV11-3 and J is TRBJ2-1; weak D call: TRBD1 (8 bases). Germline CDR1 SGHNT, CDR2 YENEEA. CDR3 size: 17 residues. The germline V and J ends were trimmed by 5 bases and 1 base, with 18 bases remaining between them. The CDR3 here is CASSPGGGSISYNEQFF. The CDR3 bases are TGTGCCAGCAGCCCAGGGGGCGGGAGTATTTCCTACAATGAGCAGTTCTTC.

This chain connects TRBV7-7 to TRBJ1-5; no clear D gene. The CDR3 is 16 amino acids. V lost 5 bases, J lost 5 bases, and 19 bases lay in between. Per the germline V gene, CDR1 is SSHAT and CDR2 is FNYEAQ (reference sequence). Here the CDR3 reads CASSPEPIEEDQPQHF. In nucleotides, the CDR3 is TGTGCCAGCAGCCCAGAGCCCATCGAGGAGGATCAGCCCCAGCATTTT.

This CDR3 reads CASSAGTGADQPQHF. DNA for the CDR3: TGTGCCAGCTCCGCCGGGACAGGGGCAGATCAGCCCCAGCATTTT. The gene calls are TRBV25-1 and TRBJ1-5; 10 positions match TRBD1. V lost 8 bases and J lost 5; bases outside the gene matches: 9. This CDR3 has 15 residues. The germline V gene has CDR1 MGHDK and CDR2 SYGVNS.

This chain uses TRBV7-7 with TRBJ1-3, with no clear D. The V gene's germline CDR1 is SSHAT and CDR2 FNYEAQ (reference sequence). CDR3 size: 17 residues. Trimming removed 5 bases at V and 0 bases at J, with 17 bases between. DNA for the CDR3: TGTGCCAGCAGCCCATCAGCTCGCACCCTCTCTGGAAACACCATATATTTT. It translates to CASSPSARTLSGNTIYF.

The chain carries TRBV23-1 and TRBJ1-2; D gene ambiguous. TRBV23-1 carries the ORF label, with uncertain function. Trimming pared 0 bases from V and 6 bases from J, leaving 11 bases between. The CDR3 has 14 amino acids. This CDR3 is CASSQSKSRNGYTF. The CDR3 DNA reads TGCGCCAGCAGTCAATCTAAGAGCAGGAATGGCTACACCTTC.

This chain joins TRBV5-1 and TRBJ1-4; 9 bases are a match to TRBD1. The V segment lost 8 bases and the J segment 7 bases; nucleotides outside the gene matches: 9. The CDR3 has 14 residues. The germline gives CDR1 SGHRS, CDR2 YFSETQ. This chain's CDR3 is CARSTGGKTEKLFF. DNA of the CDR3: TGCGCCAGGTCCACAGGGGGCAAAACTGAAAAACTGTTTTTT. Based on the CDR3 plus reference TRBV5-1 and TRBJ1-4, the full variable domain is KAGVTQTPRYLIKTRGQQVTLSCSPISGHRSVSWYQQTPGQGLQFLFEYFSETQRNKGNFPGRFSGRQFSNSRSEMNVSTLELGDSALYLCARSTGGKTEKLFFGSGTQLSVL.

This clone appeared once. The chain links TRBV18 to TRBJ2-7, with 7 bases identical to TRBD1. V was clipped by 3 bases and J by 2 bases; unmatched bases: 4. Germline CDR1 KGHSH, CDR2 LQKENI. The CDR3 spans 14 residues. The CDR3 nucleotides read TGTGCCAGCTCACCTCGACAGGGTACCTACGAGCAGTACGTC. It codes for CASSPRQGTYEQYV.

This chain links TRBV7-1 with TRBJ1-3; D gene unclear. TRBV7-1 belongs to the ORF category, with a function that is uncertain. V was shortened by 4 bases and J by 4 bases, with 14 bases between the two germline ends. The CDR3 length is 15 residues. The CDR3 DNA reads as TGTGCCAGCAGCTTAGTGTCCGGGTCCGGAAACACCATATATTTT. Translating it yields CASSLVSGSGNTIYF.

CDR3 sequence: CASSPDRTPGELFF. CDR3 sequence (DNA): TGTGCCAGCAGCCCCGACAGAACCCCCGGGGAGCTGTTTTTT. V gene TRBV6-8 combines with J gene TRBJ2-2; the D gene is possibly TRBD1 (5 bases). Trimming took off 6 bases at V and 6 bases at J, with 14 bases between the two ends. Germline CDR1 and CDR2: MNHGY and SAAAGT. The CDR3 is made up of 14 amino acids.

The V and J genes are TRBV18 and TRBJ2-5; unclear D gene. From germline, CDR1 is KGHSH and CDR2 LQKENI. The V end was cut by 2 bases, the J end by 6 bases, with 13 bases between. CDR3 length: 14 amino acids. The CDR3 spells CASSPALEEKTQYF. In nucleotides, the CDR3 is TGTGCCAGCTCACCAGCCCTAGAAGAGAAGACCCAGTACTTC.

The chain employs TRBV14 and TRBJ2-3; tentative D call: TRBD1 (6 bases). This CDR3 spans 14 amino acids. Trimming took 4 bases from V and 2 from J, leaving 10 bases between them. CDR1 SGHDN and CDR2 FVKESK come from the germline V gene. The CDR3 reads CASSPTGTTDTQYF. CDR3 nucleotide sequence: TGTGCCAGCAGCCCGACAGGAACCACAGATACGCAGTATTTT.

V gene TRBV15 combines with J gene TRBJ1-1; no definite D call. The germline V gene has CDR1 LNHNV and CDR2 YYDKDF (reference sequence). The V end lost 0 bases, the J end lost 0 bases, and 8 bases lay between the germline ends. The CDR3 covers 15 residues. The CDR3 DNA sequence: TGTGCCACCAGCAGAGATAAGGGTTTGAACACTGAAGCTTTCTTT. Its protein is CATSRDKGLNTEAFF.

This CDR3 reads CASSPRDGTPSPFF. Here the CDR3 DNA reads TGTGCCAGCAGCCCCCGAGACGGGACGCCGTCTCCTTTCTTT. The chain couples TRBV7-7 to TRBJ1-1, with a possible D match to TRBD1 (5 bases). This CDR3 is built from 14 residues. Trimming removed 5 bases from V and 12 bases from J, with 22 bases in between. In germline, CDR1 is SSHAT, CDR2 FNYEAQ (reference sequence).

V usage is TRBV14 and J usage is TRBJ1-2; 7 nucleotides match TRBD1. Germline CDR1 reads SGHDN; CDR2 reads FVKESK. J gave up 0 bases and V 2 bases, and 9 bases lay outside the gene matches. This CDR3 contains 17 residues. CDR3 DNA sequence: TGTGCCAGCAGCCAACTGTCGACAGGGTTTACTAACTATGGCTACACCTTC. This sequence encodes CASSQLSTGFTNYGYTF.

V usage is TRBV28 and J usage is TRBJ2-1, with 8 positions matching TRBD2. Unmatched junction bases numbered 9, after V lost 3 bases and J lost 2 bases. The CDR3 covers 17 residues. In germline, CDR1 is MDHEN, CDR2 SYDVKM. The CDR3 DNA reads as TGTGCCAGCAGTTTCCCCGGGACTAGGCCCCCCTACAATGAGCAGTTCTTC. It specifies CASSFPGTRPPYNEQFF.

This chain uses TRBV29-1 with TRBJ1-1; D not certain. Looked up from germline, CDR1 is SQVTM and CDR2 is ANQGSEA. This CDR3 is built from 13 residues. The V gene lost 4 bases and the J gene lost 3 bases, with 12 bases spanning the gap. The CDR3 protein is CSVAVSPDTEAFF. The CDR3 region has the DNA TGCAGCGTTGCGGTCTCTCCGGACACTGAAGCTTTCTTT.